The sequence of this T cell receptor beta chain was determined in a study of cytomegalovirus exposure and HLA in healthy donors (dated by TCRdb to between 2016 and 2019). Study-wide context: An earlier analysis of under 600 of the donors reported approximately 270 Gb of sequence data and roughly 100 million unique TCR beta sequences from about 200 million T cells. Roughly 300 gigabases of sequencing data and tens of millions of unique TCR sequences were included in an early release covering around 650 HLA-typed donors. Of the roughly 400 genotyped donors, 81% were placed in the genetic ancestry cluster associated with self-reported Caucasian donors. The study aimed to test whether cataloging public T cell receptors could reveal signatures of past pathogen exposure. The study profiled the T cell repertoires of hundreds of subjects by immunosequencing and related them to cytomegalovirus serostatus. Along with the approximately 700-subject first cohort, a separate validation cohort of 120 different subjects was used. High-throughput TCR immunosequencing, statistical association of individual TCRs with disease status, and machine learning were combined to predict cytomegalovirus infection status. In a later analysis, previously published TCR beta repertoires from 666 donors were re-analyzed and high-resolution HLA genotyping was added so that TCR occurrence patterns could be studied. Rather than drawing on any new phenotypic data, the later analysis identified candidate immune exposures from TCR beta sequences and the way those sequences occurred across donors. To decide whether each TCR beta V gene segment behaved as functional or pseudogenic, an earlier analysis of fewer than 750 of the donors relied on high-throughput TCR beta sequencing. Donor age, sex, ethnicity and CMV serostatus were collected together with the repertoire data. A later genetic analysis used genome-wide SNP genotypes for about 60% of the roughly 700 donors, treating that subset as a discovery cohort. All discovery cohort repertoires had been generated using a single sequencing platform. HLA typing included class I and class II loci at four-digit resolution. Typing coverage varied by locus: roughly 629-640 donors for A, B, C, DRB1 and DQB1; roughly 500 for DQA1; 600 to 610 for DPA1; roughly 470 for DPB1. Because of strong linkage in the cohort, five DR-DQ haplotypes were treated as single units for association and clustering. Among about 400 genotyped donors of the cohort, an average of roughly 230,000 unique TCR beta nucleotide sequences was sequenced per donor, of which approximately 19% were non-productive.

About this clone: Which antigen it targets is not known. No quality values exist for individual bases; no much larger clone is one base distant.

The paper's findings and limits, for the study overall: In vitro tests confirmed that a few of the cytomegalovirus-associated TCR beta chains recognize cytomegalovirus antigens. While some public TCRs were present in many individuals, most TCR sequences turned up only very rarely across donors. Linkage disequilibrium might explain the correlated functional status among segregating V segments, but an unknown experimental factor could not be excluded. In this cohort, only TCR beta chains were sequenced, and detectable features were limited by the absence of alpha or paired-chain data. The 87-base-pair reads could not distinguish some IMGT-functional V segments, including TRBV6-2 and TRBV6-3, so those segments were excluded. An earlier analysis of around 500 of the donors showed that most TCR beta V segments appeared in productive rearrangements either about 87% or about 30% of the time, which broadly matched IMGT annotations. Several of the top co-occurrence clusters appeared to be linked to parvovirus B19, influenza, CMV and Epstein-Barr virus, according to a later analysis. Assigning TCR associations to individual alleles was difficult when HLA alleles, especially DR and DQ, strongly co-occurred. A further reported finding was that TCR beta sequences accurately predicted the HLA-A and HLA-B alleles for most subjects in the first cohort. The study listed approximately 150 TCR beta chains as associated with cytomegalovirus. The earlier analysis of approximately 540 of the donors excluded about 16 rarely observed V segments, including chromosome 9 orphons, because counts were too low. An association between a missense DCLRE1C variant and V-gene and J-gene trimming of TCR beta chains was found in a later genetic analysis and replicated in an independent cohort. In a later genetic analysis, fewer N-insertions in productive TCRs were reported among donors in an Asian-associated ancestry cluster than the roughly 700-donor mean. The sequencing pipeline was judged likely to have produced a cluster of highly shared sequence variants as a technical artifact. In both the original and validation cohorts, the classifier was reported to diagnose cytomegalovirus status with high specificity and sensitivity. According to the authors, the approach could potentially be generalized to other disease states and immunological phenotypes. CMV serostatus was the only immune exposure information available for the cohort. In a later analysis, TCR association rates were found to vary across HLA loci, with the most associated TCRs seen for DRB1 alleles and the fewest for HLA-C alleles. According to a later analysis, most CMV-associated TCR beta chains appeared to be HLA-restricted, and the HLA associations seemed to be driven largely by CMV exposure. Sequencing depth was assumed to be roughly uniform across donors in the presence/absence analyses, though that assumption may not hold. In a later analysis, HLA-associated TCR beta chains showed more clonal expansion and lower generation probabilities than non-associated chains that were equally common. Because HLA typing was missing for some donors at each locus, association tests included only the typed subset. A later analysis associated 16,951 TCR beta sequences with specific HLA alleles at a false discovery rate of 0.05.

The cohort was made up of approximately 700 healthy bone marrow donors. Cohort members were all nominally healthy when sampled, although unrecorded immune exposures were likely present. The donor was CMV seronegative and was included in the group of around 320 seronegative cohort members. Every donor gave a peripheral blood sample, and the peripheral blood mononuclear cells from that sample were used for TCR beta sequencing. Genomic DNA extraction from the blood cell samples was performed with the Qiagen DNeasy Blood Extraction Kit. Taken from cysteine to phenylalanine, the CDR3 has 16 residues. Only the CDR3 part of the read is kept: 48 bases, read in frame from the first base. V loses 0 bases at its end and J loses 4 bases; junction bases beyond the gene matches: 6. CDR1 and CDR2 (SGHDN, FVKESK) derive from the germline V gene. Libraries came from the immunoSEQ multiplex PCR assay. For the multiplex PCR, a mixture combining 60 forward primers for TCR Vbeta segments and 13 reverse primers for TCR Jbeta segments was used. The CDR3 region of rearranged TCR beta genes was amplified from genomic DNA with a multiplex PCR assay. The amplified TCR beta libraries were sequenced on the Illumina HiSeq System as 87-base-pair reads. From the authors' description of their analysis: A later analysis counted some 74 million unique TCR beta chains across the 500 to 850 repertoires, and 10 million to 11 million of these chains were shared by at least two donors. Raw reads were error-corrected and collapsed into unique sequences by a nearest-neighbor algorithm in which closely related sequences were merged to remove PCR and sequencing errors. To assign V, D and J gene segments, CDR3 sequences were aligned to IMGT reference sequences. For a sequence to be retained, a match of at least six nucleotides was required to both a V gene segment and a J gene segment. Rearrangements were called productive when the CDR3 lacked stop codons and stayed in frame with V and J; all others were non-productive. CDR3 was defined by IMGT convention, running from the second conserved V-encoded cysteine to the conserved J-encoded phenylalanine. In an earlier analysis of 587 of the donors, sequences lacking an unambiguous match to a single V gene segment were excluded. In an earlier analysis of roughly 600 of the donors, a V segment was called functional when productive rearrangements were above 56.7%, and segregating when the standard deviation between donors exceeded 5%. A statistical classification framework was built for diagnosing cytomegalovirus status from the catalog of TCR beta chain sequences. V and J gene assignment, in a later analysis, came from comparing TCR nucleotide sequences with IMGT/GENE-DB human TR gene sequences. The TCRdist pipeline was used in a later analysis to assign CDR3 sequences and most-parsimonious VDJ recombination scenarios. In a later analysis, each TCR beta chain was defined by its CDR3 amino acid sequence together with its V-gene family, and reads without a unique V-gene family were excluded. As a way to deal with suspected cross-contamination and a sequencing artifact, a later analysis dropped nearly 600 nucleotide sequences that were highly shared and had low generation probability. For each public chain, a later analysis derived a clonal expansion index from normalized ranks of inferred template counts within each repertoire. In a later analysis, generation probabilities were computed with a VDJ recombination model fitted to out-of-frame rearrangements, and the resulting probabilities were checked against IGoR. Hypergeometric tests were used in a later analysis to score TCR-TCR, TCR-HLA and TCR-CMV co-occurrence, with a repertoire-size bias correction applied to the TCR pairs. To estimate false discovery rates, a later analysis permuted the HLA or CMV assignments 20 times. A later analysis grouped co-occurring TCRs with DBSCAN, adding TCRdist sequence similarity when clustering within HLA-allele-positive subsets. Repertoires with fewer than 30,000 or more than 120,000 public chains were left out of co-occurrence clustering, as were five repertoires with anomalous nucleotide sharing. As stored in TCRdb, this immuneACCESS dataset retains in-frame rearrangements with V and J assigned. A fraction of the clones does not appear; measured against another copy, unresolved V genes explain less than half of the discrepancy, and the remainder lacks a known reason. Clone size and the V and J calls come from that table; the DNA yielded D and trimming. This sample comprises fewer than 200,000 clones, 70% to 85% of them detected only once. The ten largest clones capture around 4% of the sample.

Material: PBMCs. The V and J segments used are TRBV14 and TRBJ2-1, with 7 middle bases fitting TRBD2. This TCR derives from a man in his forties in good health and CMV-seronegative. The encoded CDR3 is CASSQEWGGGYNEQFF. The nucleotide sequence reads TGTGCCAGCAGCCAAGAATGGGGGGGAGGGTACAATGAGCAGTTCTTC.